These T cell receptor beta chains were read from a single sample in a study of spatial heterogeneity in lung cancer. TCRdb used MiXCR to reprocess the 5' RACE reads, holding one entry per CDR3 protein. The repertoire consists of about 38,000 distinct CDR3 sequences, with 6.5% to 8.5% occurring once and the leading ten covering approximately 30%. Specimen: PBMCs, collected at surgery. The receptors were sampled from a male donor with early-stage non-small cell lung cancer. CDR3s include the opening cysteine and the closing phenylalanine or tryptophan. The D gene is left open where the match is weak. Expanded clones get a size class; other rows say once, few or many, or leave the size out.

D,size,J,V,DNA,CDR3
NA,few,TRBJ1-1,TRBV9,TGTGCCAGCAGCCCAAGACTGGGCTTCGCTGAAGCTTTCTTT,CASSPRLGFAEAFF
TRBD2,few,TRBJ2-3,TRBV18,TGTGCCAGCTCACCAGGACTAGCGGGAGTTTTTGCAGATACGCAGTATTTT,CASSPGLAGVFADTQYF
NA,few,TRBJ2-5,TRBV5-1,TGCGCCAGCAGCGGGGACGGGGTTGGGCTGGAGACCCAGTACTTC,CASSGDGVGLETQYF
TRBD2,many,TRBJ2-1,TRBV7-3,TGTGCCAGCAGCCCCCTGGGAGGCGGGAGAGGGTACAATGAGCAGTTCTTC,CASSPLGGGRGYNEQFF
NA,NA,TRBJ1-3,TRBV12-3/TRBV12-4,TGTGCCAGCAGTTTCGCAGGATACTCTGGAAACACCATATATTTT,CASSFAGYSGNTIYF
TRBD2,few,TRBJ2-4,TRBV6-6,TGTGCCAGCAGTAGTAGCGGGAGGGCCTTGGACATTCAGTACTTC,CASSSSGRALDIQYF
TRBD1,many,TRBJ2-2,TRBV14,TGTGCCAGCAGCCTGGGACAGGAATATCGTCGGGAGCTGTTTTTT,CASSLGQEYRRELFF
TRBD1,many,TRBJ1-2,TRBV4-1,TGCGCCAGCAGCGACTGGACAGGGGGAAACTATGGCTACACCTTC,CASSDWTGGNYGYTF
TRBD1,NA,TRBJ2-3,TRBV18,TGTGCCAGCTCACCTCCGGGACAGGGGACAGATACGCAGTATTTT,CASSPPGQGTDTQYF
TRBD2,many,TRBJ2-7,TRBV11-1,TGTGCCAGCAGCTCGGGACTAGCGGGAGAGCAGTACTTC,CASSSGLAGEQYF
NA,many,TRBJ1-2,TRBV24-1,TGTGCCACCAGTGATGCAAACGACAGAGCGGCAGGCTATGGCTACACCTTC,CATSDANDRAAGYGYTF
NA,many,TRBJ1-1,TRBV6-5,TGTGCCAGCAGTTACCGGGAGAAAGCTTTCTTT,CASSYREKAFF
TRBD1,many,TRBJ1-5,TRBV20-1,TGCAGTACGTCGACAGGGCTCACGGGTCAGCCCCAGCATTTT,CSTSTGLTGQPQHF
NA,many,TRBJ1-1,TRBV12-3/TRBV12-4,TGTGCCAGCAGTTGGGGCGGGGATGAAGCTTTCTTT,CASSWGGDEAFF
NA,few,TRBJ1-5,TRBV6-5,TGTGCCAGCAAACCCCGGGGAGGGGATAGCAATCAGCCCCAGCATTTT,CASKPRGGDSNQPQHF
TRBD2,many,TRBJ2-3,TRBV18,TGTGCCAGCTCACCAAGCGGGATATCAGATACGCAGTATTTT,CASSPSGISDTQYF
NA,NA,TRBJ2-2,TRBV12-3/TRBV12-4,TGTGCCAGCAGTGACGCGGGGGCTCCGAACACCGGGGAGCTGTTTTTT,CASSDAGAPNTGELFF
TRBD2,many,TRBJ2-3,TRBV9,TGTGCCAGCAGCCCCCCCAGGACTAGCGGGGATACGCAGTATTTT,CASSPPRTSGDTQYF
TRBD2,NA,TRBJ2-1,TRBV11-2,TGTGCCAGCAGCGTTACTAGCGGGGCCCTCCCTGAGCAGTTCTTC,CASSVTSGALPEQFF
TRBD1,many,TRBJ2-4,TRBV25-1,TGTGCCAGCAGCCCCCGGGACAGGGAAAACATTCAGTACTTC,CASSPRDRENIQYF
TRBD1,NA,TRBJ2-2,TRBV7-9,TGTGCCAGCAGAATTGATGCCGGGACAGGGTCCGGGGAGCTGTTTTTT,CASRIDAGTGSGELFF
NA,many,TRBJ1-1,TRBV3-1,TGTGCCAGCAGCCAAGTACGAGGGGCTAGCACTGAAGCTTTCTTT,CASSQVRGASTEAFF
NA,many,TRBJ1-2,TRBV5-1,TGCGCCAGCAGCTTGACAGCAAACGTACTCTATGGCTACACCTTC,CASSLTANVLYGYTF
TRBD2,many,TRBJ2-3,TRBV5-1,TGCGCCAGCAGCCTCCGACTAGCGGGCTCGATCGGGGATACGCAGTATTTT,CASSLRLAGSIGDTQYF
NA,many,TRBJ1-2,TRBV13,TGTGCCAGCAGCTCCCACTCAGAACAGGCGGGTGGCTACACCTTC,CASSSHSEQAGGYTF
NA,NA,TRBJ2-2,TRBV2,TGTGCCAGCAGTGAAGAGGGGAGAGGGCTGTTTTTT,CASSEEGRGLFF
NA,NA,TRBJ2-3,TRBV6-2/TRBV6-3,TGTGCCAGCAGGCCTAGCACAGATACGCAGTATTTT,CASRPSTDTQYF
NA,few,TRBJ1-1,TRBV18,TGTGCCAGCTCACCCTCACAGACGAACACTGAAGCTTTCTTT,CASSPSQTNTEAFF
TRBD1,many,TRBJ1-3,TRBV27,TGTGCCAGCAGTTTGAGATCAATCCGACAGGGAGACACCATATATTTT,CASSLRSIRQGDTIYF
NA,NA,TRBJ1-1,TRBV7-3,TGTGCCAGCTCCCAGGGGTCCGAACATCGTTACACTGAAGCTTTCTTT,CASSQGSEHRYTEAFF
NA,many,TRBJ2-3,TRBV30,TGTGCCTGGAGTGTGACTAATACGCAGTATTTT,CAWSVTNTQYF
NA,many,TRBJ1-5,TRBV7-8,TGTGCCAGCAGCTTAGTGGATCAGCCCCAGCATTTT,CASSLVDQPQHF
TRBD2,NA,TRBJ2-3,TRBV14,TGTGCCAGCAGCCTCCCGGGCCTAGCGGGGCTCACGCAGTATTTT,CASSLPGLAGLTQYF
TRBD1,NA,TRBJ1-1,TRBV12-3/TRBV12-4,TGTGCCAGCAGTTACAGGGGGATAGCGTACACTGAAGCTTTCTTT,CASSYRGIAYTEAFF
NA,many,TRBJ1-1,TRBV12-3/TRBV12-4,TGTGCCAGCAGTTTTCGGGCGGCAGGATCCACTGAAGCTTTCTTT,CASSFRAAGSTEAFF
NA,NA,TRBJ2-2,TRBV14,TGTGCCAGCAGCCAACCTCGCCAGAGTCTCGGCACCGGGGAGCTGTTTTTT,CASSQPRQSLGTGELFF
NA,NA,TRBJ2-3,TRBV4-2,TGTGCCAGCAGCCAAGCTTGGGCCGCGAGGACAGATACGCAGTATTTT,CASSQAWAARTDTQYF
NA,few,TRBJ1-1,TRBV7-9,TGTGCCAGCAGCTTAGTACCAGGACTATACACTGAAGCTTTCTTT,CASSLVPGLYTEAFF
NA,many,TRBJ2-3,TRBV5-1,TGCGCCAGCAGCTTCGGACAGACCACAGATACGCAGTATTTT,CASSFGQTTDTQYF
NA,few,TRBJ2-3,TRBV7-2,TGTCCCAGCAGAGGGACCCGCGAGACAGATACGCAGTATTTT,CPSRGTRETDTQYF
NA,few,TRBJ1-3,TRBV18,TGTGCCAGCTCACGCGACACAGGTTCCTCTGGAAACACCATATATTTT,CASSRDTGSSGNTIYF
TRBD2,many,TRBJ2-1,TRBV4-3,TGCGCCAGCAGCCAACTAGCGGGAGCCAGGATGGCGTCCTACAATGAGCAGTTCTTC,CASSQLAGARMASYNEQFF
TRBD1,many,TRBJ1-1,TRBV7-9,TGTGCCAGCAGCACCCCAGGGGGGACTGAAGCTTTCTTT,CASSTPGGTEAFF
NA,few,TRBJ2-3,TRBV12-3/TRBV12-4,TGTGCCAGCAGCCCTCTCTTAGATACCTCTCCCACAGATACGCAGTATTTT,CASSPLLDTSPTDTQYF
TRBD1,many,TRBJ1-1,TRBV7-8,TGTGCCAGCAGCGCGACAGGGGCGAACACTGAAGCTTTCTTT,CASSATGANTEAFF
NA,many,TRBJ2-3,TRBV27,TGTGCCAGCAGTTCCGGGACCTCCCTCACAGATACGCAGTATTTT,CASSSGTSLTDTQYF
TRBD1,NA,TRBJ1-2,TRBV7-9,TGTGCCAGCAGCCAGCCCGGGACAGGGTTTTATGGCTACACCTTC,CASSQPGTGFYGYTF
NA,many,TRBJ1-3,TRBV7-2,TGTGCCAGCAGCCCCCCAGGGCCCGGGAACACCATATATTTT,CASSPPGPGNTIYF
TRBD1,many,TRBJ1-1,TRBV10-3,TGTGCCATCAAGACAGGGAAGGACACTGAAGCTTTCTTT,CAIKTGKDTEAFF
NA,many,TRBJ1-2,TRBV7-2,TGTGCCAGCAGCCGGGGGTACCTCAACTATGGCTACACCTTC,CASSRGYLNYGYTF
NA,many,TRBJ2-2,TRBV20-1,TGCAGTGCTAGGACAGGATATCTCACCGGGGAGCTGTTTTTT,CSARTGYLTGELFF